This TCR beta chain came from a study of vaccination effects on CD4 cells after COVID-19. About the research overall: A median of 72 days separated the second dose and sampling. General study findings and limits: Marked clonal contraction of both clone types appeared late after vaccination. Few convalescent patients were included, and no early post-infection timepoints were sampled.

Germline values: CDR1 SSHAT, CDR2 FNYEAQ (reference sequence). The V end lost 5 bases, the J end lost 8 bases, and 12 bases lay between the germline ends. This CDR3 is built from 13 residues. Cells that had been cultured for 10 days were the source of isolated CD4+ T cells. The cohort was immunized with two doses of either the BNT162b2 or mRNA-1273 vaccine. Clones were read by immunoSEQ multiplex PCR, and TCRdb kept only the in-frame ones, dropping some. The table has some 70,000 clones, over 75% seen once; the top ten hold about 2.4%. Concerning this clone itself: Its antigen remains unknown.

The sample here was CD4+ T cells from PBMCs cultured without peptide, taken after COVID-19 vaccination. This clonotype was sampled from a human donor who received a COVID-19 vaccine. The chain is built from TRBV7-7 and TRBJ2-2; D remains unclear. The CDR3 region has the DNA TGTGCCAGCAGCCCAGACCCGTCTGGGGAGCTGTTTTTT. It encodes CASSPDPSGELFF.